The source of this TCR beta chain is a study of cytomegalovirus exposure and HLA in healthy donors (dated by TCRdb to the late 2010s). In the study overall: An earlier analysis of 587 of the donors reported around 280 Gb of sequence data and 117 million unique TCR beta sequences obtained from some 200 million T cells. Both class I and class II loci were covered by HLA typing, at four-digit resolution. To predict cytomegalovirus infection status, the study brought together high-throughput TCR immunosequencing, statistical association of individual TCRs with disease status, and machine learning. Besides the first cohort of 666 subjects, a separate validation cohort made up of 90 to 150 different subjects was used. Using immunosequencing, the study profiled T cell repertoires from some 670 subjects and related those repertoires to cytomegalovirus serostatus. In a later genetic analysis, genome-wide SNP genotypes for 398 of the 666 donors were used, and that subset was treated as a discovery cohort. Every repertoire in the discovery cohort had been generated on one and the same sequencing platform. Of the roughly 410 genotyped donors, 70% to 90% were placed in the genetic ancestry cluster associated with self-reported Caucasian donors. The study aimed to test whether cataloging public T cell receptors could reveal signatures of past pathogen exposure. Donor age, sex, ethnicity and CMV serostatus were collected together with the repertoire data. A later analysis re-examined previously published TCR beta repertoires from more than 550 donors and added high-resolution HLA genotyping to investigate patterns of TCR occurrence. An early release that covered some 640 HLA-typed donors contained approximately 320 gigabases of sequencing data and 75 million to 100 million unique TCR sequences. In an earlier analysis of about 590 of the donors, high-throughput TCR beta sequencing was used to judge whether each TCR beta V gene segment behaved as functional or pseudogenic. The number of donors typed differed by locus, with about 629-630 for A, B, C, DRB1 and DQB1, roughly 550 for DQA1, 600 to 610 for DPA1, and roughly 450 for DPB1. The later analysis used no new phenotypic data to find candidate immune exposures, relying instead on TCR beta sequences and their occurrence across donors. Among around 400 genotyped donors of the cohort, an average of roughly 230,000 unique TCR beta nucleotide sequences was sequenced per donor, of which about 18% were non-productive. Roughly 5 DR-DQ haplotypes were handled as single units for association and clustering because linkage in the cohort was strong. What the authors observed across the whole study: A later genetic analysis associated a missense DCLRE1C variant with V-gene and J-gene trimming of TCR beta chains, and an independent cohort replicated the association. The cohort was sequenced for TCR beta chains only, and without alpha or paired-chain data the features that could be detected were limited. Roughly uniform sequencing depth across donors was assumed in presence/absence analyses, although this assumption may not hold. According to the authors, the approach could potentially be generalized to other disease states and immunological phenotypes. A further reported finding was that TCR beta sequences accurately predicted the HLA-A and HLA-B alleles for most subjects in the first cohort. In a later analysis, HLA-associated TCR beta chains were found to be more clonally expanded and to have lower generation probabilities than equally common non-associated chains. A later analysis found that most CMV-associated TCR beta chains appeared HLA-restricted, with HLA associations seemingly driven largely by CMV exposure. Linkage disequilibrium might explain the correlated functional status among segregating V segments, but an unknown experimental factor could not be excluded. According to a later analysis, parvovirus B19, influenza, CMV and Epstein-Barr virus appeared linked to several top co-occurrence clusters. Three of the identified cytomegalovirus-associated TCR beta chains were confirmed in vitro to be specific for cytomegalovirus antigens. In an earlier analysis of 450 to 750 of the donors, most TCR beta V segments appeared in productive rearrangements about 90% or about 30% of the time, broadly matching IMGT annotations. The only immune exposure information available for the cohort was CMV serostatus. According to a later analysis, TCR association rates differed among HLA loci, with DRB1 alleles showing the most associated TCRs and HLA-C alleles showing the fewest. Because some donors lacked HLA typing at each locus, the association tests relied only on the typed subset. In both the original and validation cohorts, the classifier was reported to diagnose cytomegalovirus status with high specificity and sensitivity. In a later genetic analysis, fewer N-insertions in productive TCRs were reported among donors in an Asian-associated ancestry cluster than the approximately 630-donor mean. The study gave a list of over 150 TCR beta chains associated with cytomegalovirus. Over 15 rarely observed V segments, including chromosome 9 orphons, were excluded from the earlier analysis of approximately 500 of the donors because counts were too low. When HLA alleles, especially DR and DQ, strongly co-occurred, attributing TCR associations to individual alleles was difficult. In a later analysis, some 18,000 TCR beta sequences were associated with specific HLA alleles at a false discovery rate of 0.05. The 87-base-pair reads could not distinguish some IMGT-functional V segments, including TRBV6-2 and TRBV6-3, so those segments were excluded. A cluster of highly shared sequence variants was judged likely to be a technical artifact of the sequencing pipeline. While some public TCRs were present in many individuals, most TCR sequences turned up only very rarely across donors.

For CDR1 and CDR2, the germline V gene lists SGHTA and FQGNSA. At the junction V is shortened by 0 bases and J by 7 bases; bases outside the gene matches: 4. From the cysteine up to the phenylalanine, the CDR3 has a length of 15 residues. Of all the DNA, just the CDR3 is kept, 45 bases in frame from base 1. The library was produced with the immunoSEQ multiplex PCR assay. For the multiplex PCR, a mixture combining 60 forward primers for TCR Vbeta segments and 13 reverse primers for TCR Jbeta segments was used. Amplification of the CDR3 region of rearranged TCR beta genes was performed with a multiplex PCR assay on genomic DNA. On the Illumina HiSeq System, the amplified TCR beta libraries were sequenced as 87-base-pair reads. For the original study's pipeline: In a later analysis, tens of millions of unique TCR beta chains were counted across the 650 to 700 repertoires, and around 10 million of these chains were shared by at least two donors. Raw reads were error-corrected and collapsed into unique sequences by a nearest-neighbor algorithm in which closely related sequences were merged to remove PCR and sequencing errors. V, D and J gene segments were assigned by aligning CDR3 sequences to IMGT reference sequences. For a sequence to be retained, at least a six-nucleotide match to both a V gene segment and a J gene segment was required. Rearrangements were classified as productive when the CDR3 lacked stop codons and remained in frame with V and J, and all other rearrangements were classified as non-productive. CDR3 was defined by IMGT convention, running from the second conserved V-encoded cysteine to the conserved J-encoded phenylalanine. Sequences without an unambiguous match to a single V gene segment were excluded from the earlier analysis of about 600 of the donors. An earlier analysis of fewer than 750 of the donors called V segments functional above 56.7% productive rearrangements and segregating when the between-donor standard deviation exceeded 5%. A statistical classification framework was developed to diagnose cytomegalovirus status using the catalog of TCR beta chain sequences. A later analysis assigned V and J genes by comparing TCR nucleotide sequences with IMGT/GENE-DB human TR gene sequences. In a later analysis, CDR3 sequences and most-parsimonious VDJ recombination scenarios were assigned using the TCRdist pipeline. In a later analysis, each TCR beta chain was defined by its CDR3 amino acid sequence together with its V-gene family, and reads lacking a unique V-gene family were excluded. In a later analysis, approximately 590 highly shared, low-generation-probability nucleotide sequences were removed to address suspected cross-contamination and a sequencing artifact. For each public chain, a later analysis derived a clonal expansion index from normalized ranks of inferred template counts within each repertoire. In a later analysis, generation probabilities were computed with a VDJ recombination model fitted to out-of-frame rearrangements, and the resulting probabilities were checked against IGoR. Hypergeometric tests were used in a later analysis to score TCR-TCR, TCR-HLA and TCR-CMV co-occurrence, with a repertoire-size bias correction applied to the TCR pairs. False discovery rates were estimated in a later analysis by permuting HLA or CMV assignments 20 times. In a later analysis, co-occurring TCRs were grouped using DBSCAN, and TCRdist sequence similarity was added for clustering within HLA-allele-positive subsets. Repertoires with fewer than 30,000 or more than 120,000 public chains, plus five repertoires with anomalous nucleotide sharing, were excluded from co-occurrence clustering. Imported from immuneACCESS, the table was reduced by TCRdb to in-frame sequences with V and J called. These copies leave out some clones; in studies compared against another copy, an unresolved V gene accounts for under half, and the cause of the remainder is not known. V and J calls and clone size are given by that table; D and trimming were obtained from the DNA. This sample's table carries 150,000 to 200,000 clones. The ten largest clones capture around 1.2% of the sample.

A word on this clone: The target of this receptor is not known.

The cohort comprised some 730 healthy bone marrow donors. Cohort members were all nominally healthy when sampled, although unrecorded immune exposures were likely present. The donor tested CMV seronegative, placing the donor among the roughly 400 seronegative members of the cohort. A peripheral blood sample was provided by each donor, and peripheral blood mononuclear cells were used for TCR beta sequencing. The Qiagen DNeasy Blood Extraction Kit was used to extract genomic DNA from the blood cell samples. This sequence was found in a woman aged 60-75 years in good health and CMV-seronegative. The chain is made from TRBV7-2 and TRBJ1-2; the central 11 bases match TRBD1. Sequencing used PBMCs. The CDR3 protein sequence reads: CASSLAGTGGRGYTF. Here is the DNA: TGTGCCAGCAGCTTAGCGGGGACAGGGGGACGTGGCTACACCTTC.